Listed below are T cell receptor beta chains from one sample, sequenced in a study of T cell responses to AZD1222 COVID-19 vaccine. TCRdb's copy holds only in-frame clones and misses some; the assay was immunoSEQ multiplex PCR. The sample comprises approximately 44,000 clones, 60% to 85% of which are singletons, and about 4.3% rests with the top ten. The sample in question was peripheral blood, obtained on day 0 of AZD1222 vaccination. These receptors came from an adult in good health. Each CDR3 is given with its conserved first and last residue. D genes are given only for firm matches. Expanded clones get a size class; other rows say once, few or many, or leave the size out.

TRBV7-9	NA	NA	TRBJ2-6	CASSLFLDTGANVLTF	TGTGCCAGCAGCTTATTCCTGGACACTGGGGCCAACGTCCTGACTTTC
TRBV9	TRBD1	NA	TRBJ2-1	CASSAGTGVGNEQFF	TGTGCCAGCAGCGCCGGGACAGGGGTTGGCAATGAGCAGTTCTTC
TRBV2	NA	NA	TRBJ2-1	CASSLQDYNEQFF	TGTGCCAGCAGCCTGCAGGACTACAATGAGCAGTTCTTC
TRBV6-6	TRBD1	NA	TRBJ1-6	CASRWDSEASPLHF	TGTGCCAGCAGATGGGACAGTGAAGCTTCACCCCTCCACTTT
TRBV9	NA	NA	TRBJ2-3	CASSVDGDGADTQYF	TGTGCCAGCAGCGTAGACGGGGATGGAGCAGATACGCAGTATTTT
TRBV6-6	TRBD2	NA	TRBJ2-7	CASKPPGGSSYEQYF	TGTGCCAGCAAGCCCCCGGGGGGAAGCTCCTACGAGCAGTACTTC
TRBV6-1	TRBD1	few	TRBJ1-2	CASSEAEKGADTF	TGTGCCAGCAGTGAAGCCGAAAAGGGGGCCGACACCTTC
TRBV7-6	TRBD2	NA	TRBJ2-3	CASSLTSGGYTDTQYF	TGTGCCAGCAGCTTAACTAGCGGGGGCTACACAGATACGCAGTATTTT
TRBV4-3	NA	NA	TRBJ1-4	CASSQDHTGIGEKLFF	TGCGCCAGCAGCCAAGATCACACTGGAATAGGGGAAAAACTGTTTTTT
TRBV5-4	TRBD1	NA	TRBJ1-5	CASSLQGRLSNQPQHF	TGTGCCAGCAGCTTACAGGGGCGCCTTAGCAATCAGCCCCAGCATTTT
TRBV19	TRBD2	NA	TRBJ2-2	CASTRGAGTGELFF	TGTGCCAGTACGCGGGGGGCCGGCACAGGGGAGCTGTTTTTT
TRBV14	TRBD1	NA	TRBJ1-2	CASRRSGQEVYGYTF	TGTGCCAGCCGTAGATCGGGACAGGAGGTATATGGCTACACCTTC
TRBV2	NA	NA	TRBJ1-1	CASSEGGKTEAFF	TGTGCCAGCAGTGAGGGTGGTAAGACTGAAGCTTTCTTT
TRBV7-9	NA	NA	TRBJ1-3	CASSSGPIDGSGNTIYF	TGTGCCAGCAGCTCCGGACCTATTGACGGCTCTGGAAACACCATATATTTT
TRBV11-2	NA	few	TRBJ1-3	CASSFGSSGNTIYF	TGTGCCAGCAGTTTCGGGAGCTCTGGAAACACCATATATTTT
TRBV6-5	NA	NA	TRBJ1-3	CASSYSEGSNTIYF	TGTGCCAGCAGTTACTCTGAGGGTAGCAACACCATATATTTT
TRBV2	NA	NA	TRBJ1-5	CASRDRNQPQHF	TGTGCCAGCCGAGACAGAAATCAGCCCCAGCATTTT
TRBV10-2	TRBD2	NA	TRBJ2-3	CASSPPAGGSTDTQYF	TGCGCCAGCAGCCCCCCAGCGGGGGGGAGCACAGATACGCAGTATTTT
TRBV6-4	NA	NA	TRBJ1-5	CASSDSIDQPQHF	TGTGCCAGCAGTGACTCGATAGATCAGCCCCAGCATTTT
TRBV19	NA	NA	TRBJ1-2	CASVRAGSYYGYTF	TGTGCCAGTGTTCGAGCAGGGTCCTACTATGGCTACACCTTC
TRBV24-1	TRBD2	NA	TRBJ2-3	CATSSAGFTDTQYF	TGTGCCACCAGTTCAGCGGGGTTTACAGATACGCAGTATTTT
TRBV2	NA	NA	TRBJ2-7	CASGGRGANLPSNDEQYF	TGTGCCAGCGGGGGCAGGGGAGCTAACCTTCCCTCCAACGACGAGCAGTACTTC
TRBV30	NA	NA	TRBJ2-7	CAWSVRRPTYEQYF	TGTGCCTGGAGTGTACGTCGTCCGACCTACGAGCAGTACTTC
TRBV3-1/TRBV3-2	TRBD2	once	TRBJ2-2	CASSQVRGGGHGELFF	TGTGCCAGCAGCCAAGTCCGCGGCGGGGGTCACGGGGAGCTGTTTTTT
TRBV3-1/TRBV3-2	NA	NA	TRBJ1-6	CASSQVEPGRGPLHF	TGTGCCAGCAGCCAAGTAGAGCCAGGGAGGGGACCCCTCCACTTT
TRBV30	NA	NA	TRBJ2-2	CAWSPYSSVGNTGELFF	TGTGCCTGGAGTCCCTACTCCTCGGTAGGGAACACCGGGGAGCTGTTTTTT
TRBV7-2	TRBD1	NA	TRBJ2-1	CASSLGSGTGNNEQFF	TGTGCCAGCAGCTTAGGGTCAGGGACAGGGAACAATGAGCAGTTCTTC
TRBV29-1	TRBD1	NA	TRBJ1-5	CSVATGAVDQPQHF	TGCAGCGTTGCAACAGGGGCCGTAGATCAGCCCCAGCATTTT
TRBV27	TRBD2	NA	TRBJ2-1	CASSSSYSGGPYNEQFF	TGTGCCAGCAGTTCCTCCTATAGCGGGGGGCCTTACAATGAGCAGTTCTTC
TRBV3-1/TRBV3-2	NA	NA	TRBJ2-2	CASSPPAGINTGELFF	TGTGCCAGCAGTCCCCCGGCAGGAATTAACACCGGGGAGCTGTTTTTT
TRBV2	TRBD1	NA	TRBJ1-5	CASSSSGTTGGSGQPQHF	TGTGCCAGCAGTAGCTCCGGGACTACAGGGGGAAGCGGTCAGCCCCAGCATTTT
TRBV11-1	TRBD2	NA	TRBJ2-7	CASSLVGGIGYEQYF	TGTGCCAGCAGCTTAGTCGGGGGGATCGGCTACGAGCAGTACTTC